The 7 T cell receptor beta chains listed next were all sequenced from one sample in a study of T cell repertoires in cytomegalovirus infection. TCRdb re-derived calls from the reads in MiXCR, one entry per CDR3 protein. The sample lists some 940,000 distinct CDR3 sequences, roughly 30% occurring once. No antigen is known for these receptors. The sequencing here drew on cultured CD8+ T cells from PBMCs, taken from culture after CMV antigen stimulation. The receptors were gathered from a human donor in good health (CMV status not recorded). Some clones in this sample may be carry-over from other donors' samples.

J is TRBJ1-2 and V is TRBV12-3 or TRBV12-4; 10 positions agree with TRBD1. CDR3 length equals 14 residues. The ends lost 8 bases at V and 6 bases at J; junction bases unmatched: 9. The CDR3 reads CASSRDRGFDGYTF. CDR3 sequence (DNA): TGTGCCAGCTCCCGGGACAGGGGATTTGATGGCTACACCTTC.

The CDR3 loop reads CASSLAVGARAGELFF. Written as DNA, the CDR3 is TGCGCCAGCAGCTTGGCCGTTGGGGCCCGGGCCGGGGAGCTGTTTTTT. The chain is built from TRBV5-1 and TRBJ2-2; TRBD1 might be the D (5 bases). The germline V gene has CDR1 SGHRS and CDR2 YFSETQ. CDR3 size: 16 residues. Trimming took 0 bases from V and 6 from J, leaving 15 bases between them.

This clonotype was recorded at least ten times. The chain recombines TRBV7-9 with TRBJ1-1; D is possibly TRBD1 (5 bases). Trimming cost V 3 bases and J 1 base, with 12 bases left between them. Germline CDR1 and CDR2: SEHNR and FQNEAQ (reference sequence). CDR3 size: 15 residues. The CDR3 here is CASSLPLGQNTEAFF. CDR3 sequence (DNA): TGTGCCAGCAGCTTGCCCCTCGGACAGAACACTGAAGCTTTCTTT.

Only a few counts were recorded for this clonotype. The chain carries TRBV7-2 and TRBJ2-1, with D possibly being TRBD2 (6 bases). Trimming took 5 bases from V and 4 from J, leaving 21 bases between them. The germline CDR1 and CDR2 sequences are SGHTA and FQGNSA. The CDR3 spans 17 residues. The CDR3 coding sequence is TGTGCCAGCAGCGTAAGCCCCCGGGACTGGGAATACAATGAGCAGTTCTTC. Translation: CASSVSPRDWEYNEQFF. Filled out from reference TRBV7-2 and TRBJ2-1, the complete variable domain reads GAGVSQSPSNKVTEKGKDVELRCDPISGHTALYWYRQSLGQGLEFLIYFQGNSAPDKSGLPSDRFSAERTGGSVSTLTIQRTQQEDSAVYLCASSVSPRDWEYNEQFFGPGTRLTVL.

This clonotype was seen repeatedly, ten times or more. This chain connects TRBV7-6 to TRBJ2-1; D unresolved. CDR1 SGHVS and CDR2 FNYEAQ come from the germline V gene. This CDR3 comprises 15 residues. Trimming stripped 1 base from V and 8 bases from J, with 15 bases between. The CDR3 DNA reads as TGTGCCAGCAGCTTAGAGGGATTAGGTCGGGATGAGCAGTTCTTC. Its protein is CASSLEGLGRDEQFF.

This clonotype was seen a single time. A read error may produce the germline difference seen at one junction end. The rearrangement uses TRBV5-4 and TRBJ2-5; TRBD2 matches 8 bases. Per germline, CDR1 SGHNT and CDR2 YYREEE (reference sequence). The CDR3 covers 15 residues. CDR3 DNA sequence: TGTGCCAGCAGCGGTTTTAGCGGGGTCCAAGAGACCCGGTACTTC. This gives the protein CASSGFSGVQETRYF.

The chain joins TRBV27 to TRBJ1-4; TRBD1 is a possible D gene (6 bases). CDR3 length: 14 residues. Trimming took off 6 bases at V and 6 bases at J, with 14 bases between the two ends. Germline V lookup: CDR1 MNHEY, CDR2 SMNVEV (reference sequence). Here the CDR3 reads CASSLPGADEKLFF. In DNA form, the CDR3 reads TGTGCCAGCAGCCTCCCGGGGGCGGATGAAAAACTGTTTTTT.